The T cell receptor beta chain under discussion was sequenced for a study of T cell responses to AZD1222 COVID-19 vaccine. Study in general: Investigators merged groups given second doses at roughly 4 or roughly 12 weeks. Study observations and caveats: Mapped onto spike, vaccine-associated CD4 TCRs spanned it and were dominant at 160-218 and 743-854. The number of AZD1222 recipients seropositive at baseline was only 6 or 7.

The assay was immunoSEQ multiplex PCR, and TCRdb's table has in-frame clones only and misses some. This table holds 94,000 or so clones, roughly 88% found once. Comments on this clone: Its target is unknown.

In germline, CDR1 is MDHEN, CDR2 SYDVKM. This CDR3 has 15 residues. The trim removed 6 bases at V and 3 bases at J, leaving 8 bases unmatched. The source material was peripheral blood, sampled on day 0 of AZD1222 vaccination. The clonotype was recovered from an adult in good health. The genes are TRBV28 and TRBJ1-5; 7 bases fit TRBD1. CDR3 loop: CASSPMDRNNQPQHF. CDR3 coding DNA: TGTGCCAGCAGCCCTATGGACAGGAACAATCAGCCCCAGCATTTT.